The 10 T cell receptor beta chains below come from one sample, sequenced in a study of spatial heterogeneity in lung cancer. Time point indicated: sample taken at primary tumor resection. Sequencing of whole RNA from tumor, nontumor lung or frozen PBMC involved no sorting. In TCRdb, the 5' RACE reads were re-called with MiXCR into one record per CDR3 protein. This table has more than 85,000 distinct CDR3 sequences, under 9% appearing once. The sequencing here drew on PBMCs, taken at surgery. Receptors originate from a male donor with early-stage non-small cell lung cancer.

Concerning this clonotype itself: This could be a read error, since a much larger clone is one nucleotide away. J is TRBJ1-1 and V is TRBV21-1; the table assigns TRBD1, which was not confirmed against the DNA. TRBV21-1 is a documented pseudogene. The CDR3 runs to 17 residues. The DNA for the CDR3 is TGTGCCAGCAGCAGGTGGGGGACAGTGTCTCCGAACACTGAAGCTTTCTTT. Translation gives CASSRWGTVSPNTEAFF.

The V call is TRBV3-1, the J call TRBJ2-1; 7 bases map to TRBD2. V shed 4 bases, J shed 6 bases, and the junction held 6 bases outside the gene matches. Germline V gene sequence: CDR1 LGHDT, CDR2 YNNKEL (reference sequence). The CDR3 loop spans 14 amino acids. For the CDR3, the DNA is TGTGCCAGCAGCCGTTCCGGGGGGAGCAATGAGCAGTTCTTC. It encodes CASSRSGGSNEQFF.

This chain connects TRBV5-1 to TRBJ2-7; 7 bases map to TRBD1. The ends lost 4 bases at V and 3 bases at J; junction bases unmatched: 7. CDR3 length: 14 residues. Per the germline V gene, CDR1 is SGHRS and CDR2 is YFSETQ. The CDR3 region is CASSQGQARYEQYF. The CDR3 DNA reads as TGCGCCAGCAGCCAAGGACAGGCTCGCTACGAGCAGTACTTC.

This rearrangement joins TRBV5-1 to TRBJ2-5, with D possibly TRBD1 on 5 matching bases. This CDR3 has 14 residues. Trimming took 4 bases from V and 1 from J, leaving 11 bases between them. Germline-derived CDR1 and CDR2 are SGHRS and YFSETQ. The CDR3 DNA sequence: TGCGCCAGCAGCCCGACAGTAACCCAAGAGACCCAGTACTTC. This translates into CASSPTVTQETQYF.

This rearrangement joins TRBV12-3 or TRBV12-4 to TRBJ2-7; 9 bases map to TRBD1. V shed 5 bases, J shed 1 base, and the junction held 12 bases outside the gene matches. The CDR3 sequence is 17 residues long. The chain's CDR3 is CASSGGPDRGYSYEQYF. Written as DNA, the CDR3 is TGTGCCAGCAGTGGGGGCCCGGACAGGGGCTATTCCTACGAGCAGTACTTC.

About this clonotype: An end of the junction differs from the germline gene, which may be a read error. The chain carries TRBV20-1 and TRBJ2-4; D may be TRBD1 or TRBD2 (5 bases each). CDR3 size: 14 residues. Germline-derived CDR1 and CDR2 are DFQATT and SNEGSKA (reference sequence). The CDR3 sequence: CSTRDPSLGDIQYF. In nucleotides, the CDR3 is TGCAGTACTAGAGATCCCTCACTGGGGGACATTCAGTACTTC.

The CDR3 DNA sequence: TGTGCCAGCAGCTTGAGGCTAGCGGGATCTACAGATACGCAGTATTTT. Encoded protein: CASSLRLAGSTDTQYF. This rearrangement joins TRBV5-4 to TRBJ2-3; 9 bases match TRBD2. This CDR3 comprises 16 residues. V was pared by 1 base and J by 3 bases, with 6 bases of the junction left unmatched. Looked up from germline, CDR1 is SGHNT and CDR2 is YYREEE (reference sequence). The full variable domain, completed using reference TRBV5-4 and TRBJ2-3, is ETGVTQSPTHLIKTRGQQVTLRCSSQSGHNTVSWYQQALGQGPQFIFQYYREEENGRGNFPPRFSGLQFPNYSSELNVNALELDDSALYLCASSLRLAGSTDTQYFGPGTRLTVL.

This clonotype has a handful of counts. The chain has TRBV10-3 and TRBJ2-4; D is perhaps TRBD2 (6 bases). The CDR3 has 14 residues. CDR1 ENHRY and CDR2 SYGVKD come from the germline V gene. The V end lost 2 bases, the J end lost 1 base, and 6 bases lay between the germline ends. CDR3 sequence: CAISEAGAKNIQYF. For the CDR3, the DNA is TGTGCCATCAGTGAGGCGGGGGCCAAAAACATTCAGTACTTC.

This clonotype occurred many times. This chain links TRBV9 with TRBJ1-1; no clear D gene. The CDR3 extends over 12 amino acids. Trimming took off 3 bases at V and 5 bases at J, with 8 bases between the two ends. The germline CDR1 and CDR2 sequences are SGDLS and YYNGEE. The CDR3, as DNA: TGTGCCAGCAGCGGGCCCTGGACTGAAGCTTTCTTT. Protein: CASSGPWTEAFF.

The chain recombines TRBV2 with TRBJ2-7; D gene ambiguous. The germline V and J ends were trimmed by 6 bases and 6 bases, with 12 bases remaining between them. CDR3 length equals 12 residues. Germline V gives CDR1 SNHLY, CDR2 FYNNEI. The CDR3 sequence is CASRVIASEQYF. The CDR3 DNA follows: TGTGCCAGCAGGGTAATCGCTAGCGAGCAGTACTTC.